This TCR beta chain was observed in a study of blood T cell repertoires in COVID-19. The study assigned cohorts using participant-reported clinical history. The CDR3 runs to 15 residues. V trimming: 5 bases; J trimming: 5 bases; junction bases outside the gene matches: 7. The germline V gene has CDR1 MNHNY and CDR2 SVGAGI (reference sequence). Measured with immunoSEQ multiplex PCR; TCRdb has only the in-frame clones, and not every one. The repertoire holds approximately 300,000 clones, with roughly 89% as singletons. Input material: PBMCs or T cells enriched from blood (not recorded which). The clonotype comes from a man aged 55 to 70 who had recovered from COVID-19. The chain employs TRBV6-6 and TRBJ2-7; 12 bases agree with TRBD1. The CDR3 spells CASSNPGQGAHEQYF. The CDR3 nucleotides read TGTGCCAGCAGTAACCCGGGACAGGGGGCACACGAGCAGTACTTC.